Included here is one TCR beta chain sequence, with context. TCRdb re-analysed the RT-PCR reads in MiXCR, keeping a single row per CDR3 protein. The sample shows more than 600,000 distinct CDR3 sequences, approximately 14% of them seen only once. CDR1 and CDR2 from the germline V gene are SNHLY and FYNNEI. V lost 5 bases, J lost 5 bases, and 24 bases lay in between. This CDR3 has 17 residues. This clonotype was sampled from a female donor in good health, serving as a healthy control. Sequenced material: memory CD4+ T cells from blood. This chain links TRBV2 with TRBJ1-2, with TRBD1 as a possible D gene (5 bases). The CDR3 DNA sequence: TGTGCCAGCAGTAGAGGGACGTCGCGGGAGTCGCTATATGGCTACACCTTC. It is translated as CASSRGTSRESLYGYTF.